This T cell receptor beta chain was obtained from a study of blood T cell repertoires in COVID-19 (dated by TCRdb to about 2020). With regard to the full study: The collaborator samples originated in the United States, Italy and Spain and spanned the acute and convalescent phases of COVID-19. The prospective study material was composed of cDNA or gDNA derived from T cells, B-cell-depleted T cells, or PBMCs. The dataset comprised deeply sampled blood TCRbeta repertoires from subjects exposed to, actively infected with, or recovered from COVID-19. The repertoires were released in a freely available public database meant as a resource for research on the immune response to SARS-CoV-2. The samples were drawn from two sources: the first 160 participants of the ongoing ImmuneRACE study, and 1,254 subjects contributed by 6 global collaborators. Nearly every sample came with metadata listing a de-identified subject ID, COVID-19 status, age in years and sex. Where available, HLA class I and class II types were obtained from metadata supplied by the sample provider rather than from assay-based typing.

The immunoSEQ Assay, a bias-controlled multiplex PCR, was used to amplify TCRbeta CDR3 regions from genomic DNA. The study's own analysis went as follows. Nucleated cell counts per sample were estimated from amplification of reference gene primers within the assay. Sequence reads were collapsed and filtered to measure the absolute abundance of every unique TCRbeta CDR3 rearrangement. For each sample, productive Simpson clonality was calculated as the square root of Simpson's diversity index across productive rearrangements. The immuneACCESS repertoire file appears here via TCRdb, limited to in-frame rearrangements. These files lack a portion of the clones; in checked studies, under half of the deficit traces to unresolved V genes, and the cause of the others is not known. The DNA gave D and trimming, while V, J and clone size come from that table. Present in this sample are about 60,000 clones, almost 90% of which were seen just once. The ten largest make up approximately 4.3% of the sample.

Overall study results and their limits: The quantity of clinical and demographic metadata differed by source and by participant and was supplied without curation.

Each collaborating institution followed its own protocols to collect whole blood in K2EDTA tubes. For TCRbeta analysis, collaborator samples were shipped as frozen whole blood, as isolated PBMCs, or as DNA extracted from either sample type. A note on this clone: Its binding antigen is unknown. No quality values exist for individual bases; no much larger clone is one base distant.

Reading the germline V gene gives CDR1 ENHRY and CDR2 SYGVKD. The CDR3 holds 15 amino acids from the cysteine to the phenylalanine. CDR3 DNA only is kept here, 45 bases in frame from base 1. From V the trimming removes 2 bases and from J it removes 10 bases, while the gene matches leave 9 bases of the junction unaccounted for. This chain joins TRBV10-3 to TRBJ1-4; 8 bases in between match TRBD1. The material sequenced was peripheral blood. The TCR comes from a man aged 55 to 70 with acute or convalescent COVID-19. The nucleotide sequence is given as TGTGCCATCAGTGAGGAACCAGGACAGGGAGGAAAACTGTTTTTT. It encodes CAISEEPGQGGKLFF.